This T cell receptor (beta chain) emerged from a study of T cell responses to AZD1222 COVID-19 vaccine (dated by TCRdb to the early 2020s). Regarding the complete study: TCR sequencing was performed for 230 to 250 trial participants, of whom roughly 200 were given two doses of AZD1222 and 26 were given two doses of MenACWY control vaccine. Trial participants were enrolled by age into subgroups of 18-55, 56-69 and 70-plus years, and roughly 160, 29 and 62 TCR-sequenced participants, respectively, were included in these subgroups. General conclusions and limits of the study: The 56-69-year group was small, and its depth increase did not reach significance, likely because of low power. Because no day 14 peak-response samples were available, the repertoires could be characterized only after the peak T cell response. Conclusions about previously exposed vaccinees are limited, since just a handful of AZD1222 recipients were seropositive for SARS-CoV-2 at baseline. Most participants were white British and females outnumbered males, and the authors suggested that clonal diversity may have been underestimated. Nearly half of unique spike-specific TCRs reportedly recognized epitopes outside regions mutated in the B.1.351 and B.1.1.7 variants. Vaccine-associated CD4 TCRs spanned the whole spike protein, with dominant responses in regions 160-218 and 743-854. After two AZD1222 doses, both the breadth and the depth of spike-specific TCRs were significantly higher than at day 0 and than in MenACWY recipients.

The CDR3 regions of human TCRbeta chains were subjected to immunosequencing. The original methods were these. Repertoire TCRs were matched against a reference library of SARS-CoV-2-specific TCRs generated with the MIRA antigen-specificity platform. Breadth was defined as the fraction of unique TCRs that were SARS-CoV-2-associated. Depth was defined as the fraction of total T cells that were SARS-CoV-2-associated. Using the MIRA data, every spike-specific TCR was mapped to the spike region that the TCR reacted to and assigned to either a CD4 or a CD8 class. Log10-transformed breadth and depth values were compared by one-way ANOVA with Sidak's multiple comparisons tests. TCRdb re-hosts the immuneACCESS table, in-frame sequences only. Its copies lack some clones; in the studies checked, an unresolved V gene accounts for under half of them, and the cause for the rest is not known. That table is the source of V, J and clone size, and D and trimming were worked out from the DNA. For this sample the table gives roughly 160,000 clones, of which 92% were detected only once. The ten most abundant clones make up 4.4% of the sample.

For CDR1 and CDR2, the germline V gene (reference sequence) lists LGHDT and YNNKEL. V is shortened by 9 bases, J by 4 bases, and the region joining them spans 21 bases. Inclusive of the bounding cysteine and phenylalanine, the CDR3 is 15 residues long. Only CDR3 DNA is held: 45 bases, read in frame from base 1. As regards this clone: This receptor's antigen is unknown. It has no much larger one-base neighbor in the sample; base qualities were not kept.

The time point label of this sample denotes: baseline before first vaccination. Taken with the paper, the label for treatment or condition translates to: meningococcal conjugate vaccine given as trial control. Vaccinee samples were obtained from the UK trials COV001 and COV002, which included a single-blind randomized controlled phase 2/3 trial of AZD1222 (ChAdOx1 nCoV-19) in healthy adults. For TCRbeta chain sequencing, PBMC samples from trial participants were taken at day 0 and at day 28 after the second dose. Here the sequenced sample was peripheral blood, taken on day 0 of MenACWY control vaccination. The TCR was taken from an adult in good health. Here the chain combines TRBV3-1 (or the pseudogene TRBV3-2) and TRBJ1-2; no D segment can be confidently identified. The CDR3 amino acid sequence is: CASSPFGREGYGYTF. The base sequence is TGTGCCAGTTCTCCGTTCGGGAGGGAAGGCTATGGCTACACCTTC.